The present entry profiles one TCR beta chain with its context. There is no known antigen for this receptor. Qualities for individual bases were not recorded, and no much larger clone is one base off. These data originate in a study of blood T cells in healthy people across ages (dated by TCRdb to the mid-2010s). Turning to the overall study: In model experiments, template switching captured about one uniquely barcoded TCR beta cDNA molecule for every two T cells. The donors were split into four age groups: young (average 16 years), middle-aged (roughly 42), aged (approximately 59) and long-lived (roughly 86). The study measured age-related changes in TCR beta repertoire diversity using deep sequencing normalized with unique cDNA molecular identifiers. To avoid experimental bias, donors of different ages were spread randomly across the sequencing lanes. The study analyzed two additional independent replicas of 1 million unique cDNA reads from the same blood draw for two donors, one aged 18 to 30 and one aged 80 or older.

Findings and caveats that apply to the study as a whole: Compared with the aged group, more naive CD4+ T cells, fewer expanded clones and increased TCR diversity were shown by the long-lived group, suggesting age selection. A strong correlation was found between observed TCR beta diversity and the percentage of naive T cells measured by flow cytometry. Conclusive comparison of naive and antigen-experienced compartments was prevented by the profiling of bulk unsorted PBMCs. Donor CMV infection status was unknown, potentially confounding age-related changes in expanded clonotypes. Observed TCR beta diversity per million T cells fell roughly linearly with age, and a significant reduction was already apparent by age around 36. Total diversity estimates from one million sequenced T cells were considered lower bounds and underestimates.

Donors were 40 or so systemically healthy Caucasian individuals from Russia aged roughly 6 to 100 years. Each donor gave 9 to 10 milliliters of peripheral blood, collected into EDTA-treated Vacutainer tubes. PBMCs were isolated by Ficoll-Paque density-gradient centrifugation, with at least 7 million obtained per sample. Total RNA was extracted from PBMCs with Trizol reagent, with at least 6 micrograms obtained per sample. For every donor, an aliquot of PBMCs went through flow cytometry to measure the percentages of naive CD45RAhigh/CD27high T cells. Receptors were amplified or captured by 5' RACE. Sequencing was performed on an Illumina HiSeq 2500. A second about 6 to 11 cycle PCR used a sample-barcoded 5' primer and a J-beta primer mix. Each TCR beta cDNA molecule received a unique molecular identifier from a template-switch 5' adaptor carrying 12 random nucleotides. At least 2.5 million CDR3-containing paired-end reads were obtained from each sample. First-strand cDNA was synthesized from all RNA with the Mint cDNA synthesis kit, primed by a TRBC-specific oligonucleotide. After uracil-DNA glycosylase treatment, a first 18-cycle PCR used universal primers M1SS and BC2_uni_R on all cDNA. Per the authors' processing: For normalization, 1 million high-quality reads, each with a distinct molecular identifier, were randomly selected from each sample. Reads with shared molecular identifiers were discarded instead of being binned into consensus sequences. CDR3 identification, clonotype clustering and error correction used MiTCR with a Q25 quality threshold and the strictest error-elimination algorithm. A nonparametric unseen species model with Euler transformation was used to estimate a lower bound on total TCR beta diversity. The raw public data were reprocessed by TCRdb itself: fastp quality trimming at Q25, MiXCR clonotype calling, in-frame beta chains only. Duplicate CDR3 protein sequences are folded into a single record with the most common DNA and genes. The V and J calls were determined by TCRdb, not by the authors. This sample gives about 1 million distinct CDR3 sequences in total; around 43% of them show up just once. About 20% of the sample rests with the top ten.

The material sequenced was blood. The TCR was taken from a woman aged 55-70 years in good health.

The DNA reads as follows: TGTGCCAAGAGGAGGCCGTCTAGCACAGATACGCAGTATTTT. It translates as CAKRRPSSTDTQYF. The chain is made from TRBV2 and TRBJ2-3, with TRBD2 perhaps the D gene, on 5 matching bases. The CDR3, from cysteine to phenylalanine, totals 14 residues. The kept DNA is CDR3 alone, 42 bases in frame from the first base. Based on the germline V gene, the CDR1 and CDR2 sequences are SNHLY and FYNNEI. The V and J ends are trimmed by 10 bases and 0 bases, leaving 14 bases between them.